One sample yielded the 21 T cell receptor beta chains listed below, sequenced in a study of CD8 T cells in Susac syndrome. cDNA came from roughly 0.5 to 1 ug RNA primed by random hexamers. TCRdb analysed the immunoSEQ multiplex PCR reads with MiXCR anew, one entry per CDR3 protein. The repertoire holds some 120,000 distinct CDR3 sequences, about 94% seen once, with approximately 0.12% in the top ten. Sequenced: CD4+ T cells from PBMCs. These receptor sequences come from a human donor with multiple sclerosis.

This chain links TRBV7-9 with TRBJ1-1; 9 nucleotides agree with TRBD1. The ends lost 4 bases at V and 4 bases at J; junction bases unmatched: 10. Per germline, CDR1 SEHNR and CDR2 FQNEAQ (reference sequence). CDR3 size: 16 residues. This CDR3 is CASSSKGTGRSTEAFF. The CDR3, as DNA: TGTGCCAGCAGCTCCAAAGGGACAGGGAGGAGCACTGAAGCTTTCTTT. Looking up the rest from reference TRBV7-9 and TRBJ1-1 gives the full variable domain: DTGVSQNPRHKITKRGQNVTFRCDPISEHNRLYWYRQTLGQGPEFLTYFQNEAQLEKSRLLSDRFSAERPKGSFSTLEIQRTEQGDSAMYLCASSSKGTGRSTEAFFGQGTRLTVV.

The rearrangement joins TRBV30 to TRBJ1-5, with 8 bases matching TRBD1. Germline lookup yields CDR1 GTSNPN and CDR2 SVGIG (reference sequence). J gave up 6 bases and V 3 bases, and 4 bases lay outside the gene matches. There are 13 residues in the CDR3. CDR3 coding DNA: TGTGCCTGGAGCCCCGGACAGGGTCAGCCCCAGCATTTT. Protein product: CAWSPGQGQPQHF.

This sequence joins TRBV4-1 and TRBJ2-1, with a tentative D call TRBD1 (6 bases). V lost 0 bases and J lost 3, with 12 bases in between. CDR1 and CDR2 from the germline V gene are MGHRA and YSYEKL. The length of the CDR3 is 16 residues. The CDR3 sequence: CASSQEGTGRYNEQFF. In nucleotides, the CDR3 is TGCGCCAGCAGCCAAGAAGGAACAGGGCGCTACAATGAGCAGTTCTTC.

The rearrangement joins TRBV9 to TRBJ2-1; no clear D. The V gene's germline CDR1 is SGDLS and CDR2 YYNGEE. The CDR3 consists of 13 residues. V shed 0 bases and J shed 2 bases, with 3 bases lying between them. Written as DNA, the CDR3 is TGTGCCAGCAGCGTAGAGGCCTACAATGAGCAGTTCTTC. It specifies CASSVEAYNEQFF.

The chain links TRBV29-1 to TRBJ2-7; a weak D match, TRBD1 (6 bases). This CDR3 contains 12 residues. V lost 7 bases and J lost 2, with 12 bases in between. Germline loops: CDR1 SQVTM, CDR2 ANQGSEA. CDR3 sequence reads: CSARTATYEQYF. CDR3 nucleotides: TGCAGCGCTAGGACAGCAACCTACGAGCAGTACTTC.

The V gene is TRBV2, the J gene TRBJ2-3, with D unresolved. Deletions cut 6 bases from V and 4 bases from J, with 8 bases between. In germline, CDR1 is SNHLY, CDR2 FYNNEI. The CDR3 covers 12 residues. The CDR3 sequence is CASSLNADTQYF. CDR3 coding DNA: TGTGCCAGCAGCCTAAACGCAGATACGCAGTATTTT.

CDR3 region: CASSQMGESYEQYF. The CDR3 DNA follows: TGTGCCAGCAGCCAGATGGGAGAGTCCTACGAGCAGTACTTC. V is TRBV7-9 and J is TRBJ2-7; D possibly corresponds to TRBD2 (5 bases). The V and J ends lost 5 bases and 1 base respectively, with 12 bases between them. Germline V CDR1 and CDR2: SEHNR, FQNEAQ (reference sequence). The CDR3 is made up of 14 amino acids. Using reference TRBV7-9 and TRBJ2-7 for the parts outside the CDR3, the full variable domain is DTGVSQNPRHKITKRGQNVTFRCDPISEHNRLYWYRQTLGQGPEFLTYFQNEAQLEKSRLLSDRFSAERPKGSFSTLEIQRTEQGDSAMYLCASSQMGESYEQYFGPGTRLTVT.

V is TRBV18 and J is TRBJ1-6; a possible D gene is TRBD1 (5 bases). V gave up 1 base and J gave up 3 bases, with 7 bases separating them. The germline V gene has CDR1 KGHSH and CDR2 LQKENI. The CDR3 runs 15 residues. The CDR3, as DNA: TGTGCCAGCTCACCACGGCAGGGCTATAATTCACCCCTCCACTTT. Translating gives CASSPRQGYNSPLHF.

V gene TRBV10-3 combines with J gene TRBJ1-5; 7 bases map to TRBD1. This CDR3 comprises 16 residues. Germline values: CDR1 ENHRY, CDR2 SYGVKD. V gave up 0 bases and J gave up 5 bases; unmatched junction bases: 7. In DNA, the CDR3 is TGTGCCATCAGTGAGTCGATGGGGGGGACAGATCAGCCCCAGCATTTT. Amino acid sequence: CAISESMGGTDQPQHF.

This chain joins TRBV28 and TRBJ2-3, with D possibly being TRBD1 (5 bases). This CDR3 has 15 amino acids. V was trimmed by 8 bases and J by 1 base, leaving 16 bases between them. Per germline, CDR1 MDHEN and CDR2 SYDVKM. DNA of the CDR3: TGTGCCAGCCGACCCCAGGGTGCGGGCACAGATACGCAGTATTTT. It translates to CASRPQGAGTDTQYF.

This chain links TRBV15 with TRBJ2-1, with D hard to call. This CDR3 contains 13 residues. Germline loops: CDR1 LNHNV, CDR2 YYDKDF (reference sequence). Trimming took off 5 bases at V and 4 bases at J, with 9 bases between the two ends. The CDR3 loop is CATSDDSYNEQFF. The CDR3 nucleotides read TGTGCCACCAGCGACGACTCTTACAATGAGCAGTTCTTC.

Written as DNA, the CDR3 is TGTGCCAGCAGCCACGGGACCACTGAAGCTTTCTTT. Translated: CASSHGTTEAFF. This chain uses TRBV3-1 with TRBJ1-1, with D possibly matching TRBD1 (5 bases). The CDR3 consists of 12 residues. V shed 3 bases and J shed 4 bases, with 6 bases lying between them. CDR1 is LGHDT, CDR2 YNNKEL, per germline (reference sequence).

The chain couples TRBV12-3 or TRBV12-4 to TRBJ2-7; 7 positions match TRBD2. The CDR3 consists of 12 residues. V lost 8 bases, J lost 5 bases, and 6 bases stayed unmatched. This CDR3 reads CASGEGSHEQYF. The DNA of the CDR3 is TGTGCCAGCGGGGAGGGGTCCCACGAGCAGTACTTC.

J is TRBJ2-3 and V is TRBV9, with 10 bases that match TRBD2. The CDR3 is made up of 16 amino acids. In germline, CDR1 is SGDLS, CDR2 YYNGEE. The trim removed 2 bases at V and 1 base at J, leaving 4 bases unmatched. The CDR3 region is CASSVERGGRTDTQYF. DNA of the CDR3: TGTGCCAGCAGCGTGGAGCGGGGGGGACGCACAGATACGCAGTATTTT.

This sequence joins TRBV12-3 or TRBV12-4 and TRBJ1-5; D is perhaps TRBD1 (6 bases). The V and J ends lost 7 bases and 7 bases respectively, with 17 bases between them. The CDR3 has 14 residues. Written as DNA, the CDR3 is TGTGCCAGCAAGGCAGGGGTTGGTGAGCAGCCCCAGCATTTT. Its translation: CASKAGVGEQPQHF.

This clonotype was seen once. This rearrangement joins TRBV6-6 to TRBJ1-2, with D perhaps TRBD1 (5 bases). Trimming stripped 7 bases from V and 2 bases from J, with 17 bases between. This CDR3 has 15 residues. Per germline, CDR1 MNHNY and CDR2 SVGAGI (reference sequence). CDR3 residues: CASTIRGGWNYGYTF. CDR3 coding DNA: TGTGCCAGCACTATAAGGGGAGGGTGGAACTATGGCTACACCTTC.

The chain links TRBV30 to TRBJ1-1, with no clear D. The germline CDR1 and CDR2 sequences are GTSNPN and SVGIG (reference sequence). Trimming took off 3 bases at V and 11 bases at J, with 4 bases between the two ends. The CDR3 runs to 8 residues. CDR3 sequence (DNA): TGTGCCTGGAGCGAGGCTTTCTTT. This codes for CAWSEAFF.

The V call is TRBV28, the J call TRBJ1-2; D gene unclear. V lost 5 bases and J lost 8, with 15 bases in between. CDR3 length equals 13 residues. Germline V gives CDR1 MDHEN, CDR2 SYDVKM. CDR3 sequence: CASSAGPRTGYTF. The CDR3 DNA is TGTGCCAGCAGTGCCGGGCCCAGGACGGGCTACACCTTC.

V usage is TRBV4-2 and J usage is TRBJ1-1; D is unclear. Germline V gives CDR1 LGHNA, CDR2 YNFKEQ. The V and J ends lost 8 bases and 8 bases respectively, with 15 bases between them. The CDR3 length is 12 residues. DNA for the CDR3: TGTGCCAGCGCGGGCCCCGGGGAGGAAGCTTTCTTT. Its protein is CASAGPGEEAFF.

V and J are TRBV20-1 and TRBJ2-4, with a tentative D call TRBD2 (6 bases). V shed 6 bases and J shed 0 bases, with 18 bases lying between them. Germline assignment: CDR1 DFQATT and CDR2 SNEGSKA (reference sequence). The CDR3 totals 16 residues. In DNA, the CDR3 is TGCAGTGCCTTCGAAAGCGGGTTACTAGCCAAAAACATTCAGTACTTC. It yields the protein CSAFESGLLAKNIQYF.

The chain has TRBV6-2 or TRBV6-3 and TRBJ2-4; tentative D call: TRBD2 (6 bases). Germline assignment: CDR1 MNHEY and CDR2 SVGEGT. The V gene lost 2 bases and the J gene lost 2 bases, with 16 bases spanning the gap. The CDR3 spans 17 residues. In DNA, the CDR3 is TGTGCCAGCAGTTACGACGGAGGGAGGAGGACCAAAAACATTCAGTACTTC. As protein: CASSYDGGRRTKNIQYF.